This T cell receptor beta chain is drawn from a study of blood T cell repertoires in COVID-19. Only in-frame clones appear in the TCRdb table, and some are missing; sequencing was by immunoSEQ multiplex PCR. The table includes more than 400,000 clones, over 75% detected once. V lost 0 bases and J 0 bases, leaving 6 bases between the germline ends. Germline lookup yields CDR1 SGHVS and CDR2 FQNEAQ. The CDR3 totals 15 residues. The TCR sequence derives from a human donor in a cohort sampled during active COVID-19. V and J are TRBV7-8 and TRBJ2-1; the D is unclear. Sequenced sample: peripheral blood. Written as DNA, the CDR3 is TGTGCCAGCAGCTTAGCAGAGCTCTCCTACAATGAGCAGTTCTTC. Encoded protein: CASSLAELSYNEQFF.